The subject of this entry is one TCR beta chain. This entry comes from a study of glioma-infiltrating T cells. Germline V CDR1 and CDR2: MDHEN, SYDVKM. The trim removed 5 bases at V and 2 bases at J, leaving 8 bases unmatched. The CDR3 spans 16 residues. The iRepertoire nested amplicon-rescue multiplex PCR amplified TCR alpha and beta CDR3s from RNA. TCRdb redid the calling of the multiplex PCR reads with MiXCR, one entry per CDR3 protein. The sample shows about 130,000 distinct CDR3 sequences, around 23% of them seen only once. This sequence originates from a human donor with low-grade glioma or glioblastoma, undergoing nonglioma brain surgery, or in good health (not recorded which). Source material: glioma tissue, nonneoplastic brain tissue, or PBMCs (not recorded which). The chain is built from TRBV28 and TRBJ1-5; TRBD1 matches 8 bases. CDR3 sequence reads: CASSPRPGQGNQPQHF. As DNA, the CDR3 is TGTGCCAGCAGTCCAAGGCCGGGACAGGGCAATCAGCCCCAGCATTTT. The full variable domain, with the rest looked up from reference TRBV28 and TRBJ1-5, is DVKVTQSSRYLVKRTGEKVFLECVQDMDHENMFWYRQDPGLGLRLIYFSYDVKMKEKGDIPEGYSVSREKKERFSLILESASTNQTSMYLCASSPRPGQGNQPQHFGDGTRLSIL.